Given below is one TCR beta chain in context. This specimen belongs to a study of T cell changes during pregnancy in multiple sclerosis. Measured with immunoSEQ multiplex PCR; TCRdb has only the in-frame clones, and not every one. In the table there are more than 50,000 clones, 91% of which are singletons. Sequencing was performed on peripheral blood, taken after pregnancy. The clonotype comes from a female donor in good health, enrolled as a control in a pregnancy study.

The CDR3 DNA sequence: TGTGCCAGCAGCTTAGGAGGTTCCGGCAATCAGCCCCAGCATTTT. Amino acid sequence: CASSLGGSGNQPQHF. The chain uses TRBV7-9 and TRBJ1-5; unclear D gene. Germline CDR1 reads SEHNR; CDR2 reads FQNEAQ (reference sequence). The V and J ends lost 1 base and 2 bases respectively, with 9 bases between them. This CDR3 is built from 15 residues.